The 28 T cell receptor beta chains reported below all come from one sample, sequenced in a study of cytomegalovirus exposure and HLA in healthy donors. PCR involved 60 Vbeta and 13 Jbeta primers. The table came from immunoSEQ multiplex PCR; TCRdb's copy has only in-frame clones and leaves some out. This table holds approximately 130,000 clones, just under 90% found once. The sample consisted of PBMCs. Receptors were obtained from a woman aged 25 to 39 in good health and CMV-seronegative.

The V and J genes are TRBV27 and TRBJ1-5; D is undetermined. The CDR3 spans 12 residues. Germline assignment: CDR1 MNHEY and CDR2 SMNVEV (reference sequence). V lost 9 bases to trimming and J lost 5 bases, with 11 bases between them. The CDR3 nucleotides are TGTGCCAGGTCCGGGTTGTATCAGCCCCAGCATTTT. This encodes CARSGLYQPQHF.

In this sample, this clone turned up once. V usage is TRBV28 and J usage is TRBJ2-5; 8 bases align to TRBD2. V lost 3 bases to trimming and J lost 7 bases; unmatched junction nucleotides: 10. Per germline, CDR1 MDHEN and CDR2 SYDVKM. The CDR3 runs to 15 residues. CDR3 sequence reads: CASSFGGARLWTQYF. The CDR3, as DNA: TGTGCCAGCAGTTTCGGGGGGGCCCGCCTTTGGACCCAGTACTTC.

In its sample, this clone was seen once. This chain joins TRBV28 and TRBJ2-7; D possibly corresponds to TRBD2 (6 bases). The CDR3 sequence is 15 residues long. Germline CDR1 is MDHEN and CDR2 is SYDVKM. With 6 bases removed from V and 4 bases from J, the gap between germline ends came to 19 bases. The CDR3 is CASSPSHLEGYEQYF. The CDR3 DNA follows: TGTGCCAGCAGCCCATCCCACTTGGAGGGATACGAGCAGTACTTC.

In this sample, this clone turned up once. The V call is TRBV4-2, the J call TRBJ2-7; perhaps TRBD1 as D (5 bases). The length of the CDR3 is 17 residues. Germline lookup yields CDR1 LGHNA and CDR2 YNFKEQ. V was clipped by 3 bases and J by 0 bases, with 18 bases between them. CDR3 protein: CASSQGLLVASSYEQYF. CDR3 sequence (DNA): TGTGCCAGCAGCCAGGGGCTACTCGTTGCAAGCTCCTACGAGCAGTACTTC.

This chain links TRBV9 with TRBJ1-2, with D perhaps TRBD1 (5 bases). V dropped 0 bases and J dropped 2 bases, with 14 bases sitting between them. The CDR3 has 16 residues. Germline assignment: CDR1 SGDLS and CDR2 YYNGEE. The DNA of the CDR3 is TGTGCCAGCAGCGTAGTAACGGAGGGGCAGAACTATGGCTACACCTTC. This sequence encodes CASSVVTEGQNYGYTF.

V usage is TRBV19 and J usage is TRBJ1-5; no clear D gene. CDR3 length: 19 residues. The V gene lost 0 bases and the J gene lost 0 bases, with 18 bases spanning the gap. CDR1 and CDR2 from the germline V gene are LNHDA and SQIVND (reference sequence). As DNA, the CDR3 is TGTGCCAGTAGTATAGATATTCGGCGGCAATTGATTAGCAATCAGCCCCAGCATTTT. This encodes CASSIDIRRQLISNQPQHF.

Points on this clone: Germline is not matched at one junction end, which may reflect a read error. The chain has TRBV4-3 and TRBJ2-1, with D possibly TRBD1 on 6 matching bases. The CDR3 is 16 residues long. Germline V CDR1 and CDR2: LGHNA, YSLEER. The CDR3 DNA is TGCGCCAGCAGTCAAGAGGGACATCGGCCCTACAATGAGCAGTTCTTC. Translation: CASSQEGHRPYNEQFF.

The chain couples TRBV6-6 to TRBJ2-7; TRBD1 agrees at 8 bases. The CDR3 contains 13 residues. Germline CDR1 and CDR2: MNHNY and SVGAGI (reference sequence). V was clipped by 4 bases and J by 5 bases; unmatched bases: 4. The CDR3 protein is CASSSQGANEQYF. DNA of the CDR3: TGTGCCAGCAGTTCCCAGGGGGCAAACGAGCAGTACTTC.

Regarding this clone: This CDR3 is missing its conserved last phenylalanine or tryptophan, likely due to a read error. The chain employs TRBV5-6 and TRBJ1-2, with 8 positions matching TRBD1. Looked up from germline, CDR1 is SGHDT and CDR2 is YYEEEE. V shed 1 base and J 4 bases; nucleotides not matched to a gene: 6. The CDR3 sequence is 15 residues long. The CDR3 is CASSLLSRGLYGYTL. The CDR3 DNA reads TGTGCCAGCAGCTTGCTGTCCAGGGGGCTCTATGGCTACACCTTG.

This chain links TRBV20-1 with TRBJ1-1; D is unclear. This CDR3 has 11 amino acids. Germline-derived CDR1 and CDR2 are DFQATT and SNEGSKA (reference sequence). Trimming left V 1 base short and J 8 bases short, with 8 bases between. CDR3 region: CSARAGIEAFF. CDR3 bases: TGCAGTGCTAGAGCCGGGATAGAAGCTTTCTTT.

The gene calls are TRBV11-3 and TRBJ2-1; no reliable D call. This CDR3 comprises 15 residues. With 1 base removed from V and 0 bases from J, the gap between germline ends came to 7 bases. Germline assignment: CDR1 SGHNT and CDR2 YENEEA. The CDR3: CASSLALSSYNEQFF. The DNA of the CDR3 is TGTGCCAGCAGCTTAGCTCTTTCCTCCTACAATGAGCAGTTCTTC.

CDR3 DNA: TGTGCCAGCAGTTCGAGTAGCGGGAGCTACGAGCAGTACTTC. This sequence encodes CASSSSSGSYEQYF. V is TRBV28 and J is TRBJ2-7, with 9 bases aligning to TRBD2. The V and J ends lost 4 bases and 3 bases, in that order; junction bases with no gene match: 4. The germline CDR1 and CDR2 sequences are MDHEN and SYDVKM. The CDR3 is 14 amino acids.

J is TRBJ2-5 and V is TRBV4-2; TRBD2 matches at 8 bases. The J call may be incorrect, as the DNA end agrees better with TRBJ2-7. This CDR3 has 16 amino acids. Germline assignment: CDR1 LGHNA and CDR2 YNFKEQ. The CDR3 sequence: CASSPGLGLAGYEQYF. The CDR3 region has the DNA TGTGCCAGCAGCCCCGGGTTAGGACTAGCAGGCTACGAGCAGTACTTC.

This rearrangement joins TRBV7-9 to TRBJ1-1, with TRBD1 matching over 9 bases. The germline V gene encodes CDR1 SEHNR and CDR2 FQNEAQ (reference sequence). V lost 4 bases and J lost 0; bases outside the gene matches: 6. This CDR3 is 16 amino acids long. The CDR3 DNA sequence: TGTGCCAGCAGCTCGAACAGGGGGCGGATGAACACTGAAGCTTTCTTT. It is translated as CASSSNRGRMNTEAFF.

The chain links TRBV19 to TRBJ2-2; 7 positions agree with TRBD1. V was pared by 5 bases and J by 4 bases, with 19 bases of the junction left unmatched. Germline V gene data show CDR1 as LNHDA and CDR2 as SQIVND (reference sequence). The CDR3 is 19 residues long. CDR3 DNA: TGTGCCAGTAGTCCAGGCCTATCATACAGGGGATGGGGCACCGGGGAGCTGTTTTTT. This gives the protein CASSPGLSYRGWGTGELFF.

The V and J genes are TRBV2 and TRBJ1-1; D gene unclear. This CDR3 is 14 amino acids long. The V and J ends lost 0 bases and 1 base respectively, with 6 bases between them. The germline gives CDR1 SNHLY, CDR2 FYNNEI. CDR3 protein: CASSEANRNTEAFF. CDR3 DNA: TGTGCCAGCAGTGAAGCGAACAGGAACACTGAAGCTTTCTTT.

The rearrangement links TRBV5-1 to TRBJ2-2; TRBD2 agrees at 15 bases. V lost 4 bases, J lost 5 bases, and 6 bases stayed unmatched. The germline V gene has CDR1 SGHRS and CDR2 YFSETQ. This CDR3 contains 17 residues. DNA of the CDR3: TGCGCCAGCAGCCCCGGACTAGCGGGAGGGAGAACCGGGGAGCTGTTTTTT. Translated, it gives CASSPGLAGGRTGELFF.

V and J are TRBV5-8 and TRBJ2-2; TRBD1 aligns across 7 bases. The CDR3 runs to 15 residues. After removal of 0 bases from V and 3 bases from J, the junction contained 2 bases not matched to a gene. The germline CDR1 and CDR2 sequences are SGHTS and YDEGEE. CDR3 in DNA: TGTGCCAGCAGCTTGGGACAGGGAGACACCGGGGAGCTGTTTTTT. Its translation is CASSLGQGDTGELFF. Full variable domain (rest looked up from reference TRBV5-8 and TRBJ2-2): EAGVTQSPTHLIKTRGQQATLRCSPISGHTSVYWYQQALGLGLQFLLWYDEGEERNRGNFPPRFSGRQFPNYSSELNVNALELEDSALYLCASSLGQGDTGELFFGEGSRLTVL.

This clone was counted a single time. V and J are TRBV4-1 and TRBJ2-3; 10 bases line up with TRBD2. V lost 3 bases and J lost 0; bases outside the gene matches: 6. The length of the CDR3 is 17 residues. CDR1 MGHRA and CDR2 YSYEKL come from the germline V gene. CDR3 nucleotides: TGCGCCAGCAGCCAGACCCCTAGCGGGAGAAGCACAGATACGCAGTATTTT. Its translation is CASSQTPSGRSTDTQYF.

This sequence joins TRBV19 and TRBJ2-1, with a possible D match to TRBD2 (6 bases). The CDR3 length is 16 residues. CDR1 is LNHDA, CDR2 SQIVND, per germline (reference sequence). With 3 bases removed from V and 5 bases from J, the gap between germline ends came to 17 bases. The CDR3 region has the DNA TGTGCCAGTAGTATCTCCGGGAGAAGCCTAAACAATGAGCAGTTCTTC. Amino acids: CASSISGRSLNNEQFF.

V and J are TRBV29-1 and TRBJ2-3; the match to TRBD2 covers 8 bases. V was pared by 4 bases and J by 5 bases, with 5 bases of the junction left unmatched. There are 13 residues in the CDR3. Germline values: CDR1 SQVTM, CDR2 ANQGSEA. Here the CDR3 reads CSVVGRARDTQYF. As DNA, the CDR3 is TGCAGCGTTGTCGGGAGGGCCAGAGATACGCAGTATTTT.

The rearrangement links TRBV28 to TRBJ2-3; D perhaps matches TRBD1 (6 bases). From germline, CDR1 is MDHEN and CDR2 SYDVKM. The CDR3 extends over 16 amino acids. Trimming cost V 4 bases and J 2 bases, with 16 bases left between them. CDR3 in amino acids: CASSSPGHLNTDTQYF. Here the CDR3 DNA reads TGTGCCAGCAGTTCCCCGGGACACCTTAACACAGATACGCAGTATTTT.

The chain couples TRBV27 to TRBJ1-1; D is perhaps TRBD1 (5 bases). Germline V gene data show CDR1 as MNHEY and CDR2 as SMNVEV (reference sequence). This CDR3 region has 13 residues. V lost 6 bases and J 4 bases, leaving 12 bases between the germline ends. The CDR3, as DNA: TGTGCCAGCAGGGCAGGGTATGGCACTGAAGCTTTCTTT. Translated, it gives CASRAGYGTEAFF.

The chain links TRBV27 to TRBJ2-1; 9 bases match TRBD1. J was trimmed by 6 bases and V by 6 bases; bases with no gene match: 9. The CDR3 is 15 residues long. Germline V gene lookup returns CDR1 MNHEY and CDR2 SMNVEV (reference sequence). The CDR3 DNA reads TGTGCCAGCAGATCCGGGACAGGGAGTCGCAATGAGCAGTTCTTC. This gives the protein CASRSGTGSRNEQFF.

J is TRBJ1-6 and V is TRBV30, with TRBD1 as a possible D gene (6 bases). CDR3 length: 13 amino acids. Germline V CDR1 and CDR2: GTSNPN, SVGIG (reference sequence). V lost 5 bases to trimming and J lost 5 bases, with 10 bases between them. The CDR3 coding sequence is TGTGCCTGGGAGACAGGTCATAATTCACCCCTCCACTTT. Its translation is CAWETGHNSPLHF.

The chain couples TRBV4-3 to TRBJ2-3; the match to TRBD2 covers 8 bases. The CDR3 contains 16 residues. CDR1 is LGHNA, CDR2 YSLEER, per germline. V was pared by 1 base and J by 0 bases, with 3 bases of the junction left unmatched. CDR3 protein: CASSQASGGSTDTQYF. The DNA of the CDR3 is TGCGCCAGCAGCCAAGCGAGCGGGGGTAGCACAGATACGCAGTATTTT.

This clone has only a few counts. The chain couples TRBV25-1 to TRBJ2-6, with D possibly matching TRBD2 (5 bases). Germline loops: CDR1 MGHDK, CDR2 SYGVNS. Deletions cut 5 bases from V and 7 bases from J, with 15 bases between. CDR3 size: 15 residues. In nucleotides, the CDR3 is TGTGCCAGCAGTTCGACGGGGAATTCAGCCAACGTCCTGACTTTC. This gives the protein CASSSTGNSANVLTF.

The rearrangement uses TRBV11-2 and TRBJ2-2; D is possibly TRBD1 (6 bases). The germline V and J ends were trimmed by 5 bases and 6 bases, with 19 bases remaining between them. Germline CDR1 is SGHAT and CDR2 is FQNNGV. The CDR3 has 16 residues. The CDR3 coding sequence is TGTGCCAGCAGCGGTACAGGGTCGGTAATCTCCGGGGAGCTGTTTTTT. It codes for CASSGTGSVISGELFF.